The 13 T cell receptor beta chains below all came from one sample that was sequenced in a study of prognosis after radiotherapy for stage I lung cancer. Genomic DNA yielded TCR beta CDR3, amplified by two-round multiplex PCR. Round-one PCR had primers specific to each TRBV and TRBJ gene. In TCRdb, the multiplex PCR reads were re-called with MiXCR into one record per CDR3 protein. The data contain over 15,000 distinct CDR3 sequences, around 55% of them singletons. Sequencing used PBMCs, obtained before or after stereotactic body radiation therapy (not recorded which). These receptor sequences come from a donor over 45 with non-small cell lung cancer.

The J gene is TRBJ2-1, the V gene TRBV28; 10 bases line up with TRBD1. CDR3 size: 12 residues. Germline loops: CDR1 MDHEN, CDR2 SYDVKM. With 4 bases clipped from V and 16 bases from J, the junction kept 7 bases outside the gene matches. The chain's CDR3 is CASSSAGTGVFF. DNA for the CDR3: TGTGCCAGCAGTTCCGCCGGGACAGGGGTCTTCTTC.

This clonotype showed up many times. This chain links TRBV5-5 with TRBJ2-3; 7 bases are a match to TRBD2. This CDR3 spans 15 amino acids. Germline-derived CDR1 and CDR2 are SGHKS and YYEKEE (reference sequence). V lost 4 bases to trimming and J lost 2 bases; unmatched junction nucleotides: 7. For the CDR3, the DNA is TGTGCCAGCAGCCATACTAGCGCCACCACAGATACGCAGTATTTT. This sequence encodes CASSHTSATTDTQYF.

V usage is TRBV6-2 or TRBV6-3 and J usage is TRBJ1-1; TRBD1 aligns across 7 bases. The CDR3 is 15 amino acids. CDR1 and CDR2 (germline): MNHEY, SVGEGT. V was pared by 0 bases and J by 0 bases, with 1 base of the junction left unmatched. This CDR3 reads CASSYSGQLNTEAFF. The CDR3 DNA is TGTGCCAGCAGTTACTCGGGACAGTTGAACACTGAAGCTTTCTTT.

CDR3 nucleotides: TGTGCCAGCAGTCTTGGGGCGGGAGCGAGCACCGGGGAGCTGTTTTTT. Residues: CASSLGAGASTGELFF. J is TRBJ2-2 and V is TRBV11-3; 7 nucleotides match TRBD2. V dropped 6 bases and J dropped 4; count of bases not matched to a gene: 11. The CDR3 extends over 16 amino acids. CDR1 and CDR2 from the germline V gene are SGHNT and YENEEA.

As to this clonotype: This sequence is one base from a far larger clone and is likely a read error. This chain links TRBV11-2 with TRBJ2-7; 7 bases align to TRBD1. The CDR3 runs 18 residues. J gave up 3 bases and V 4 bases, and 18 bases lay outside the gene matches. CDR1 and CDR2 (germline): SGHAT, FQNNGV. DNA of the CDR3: TGTGCCAGCAGCTCCTACTCCGGGACAGCAATCTTAGACTACGAGCAGTACTTC. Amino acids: CASSSYSGTAILDYEQYF.

DNA for the CDR3: TGCAGTGCTAGTATTGACAGGGTCTACAATGAGCAGTTCTTC. It codes for CSASIDRVYNEQFF. The chain is built from TRBV20-1 and TRBJ2-1; 7 nucleotides line up with TRBD1. V shed 3 bases and J 3 bases; nucleotides not matched to a gene: 5. There are 14 residues in the CDR3. Germline loops: CDR1 DFQATT, CDR2 SNEGSKA (reference sequence).

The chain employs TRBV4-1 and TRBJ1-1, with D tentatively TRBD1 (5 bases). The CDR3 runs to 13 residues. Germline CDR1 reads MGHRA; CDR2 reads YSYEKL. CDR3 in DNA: TGCGTAAGCAGCCAAGATCAGGGCACTGAAGCTTTCTTT. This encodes CVSSQDQGTEAFF.

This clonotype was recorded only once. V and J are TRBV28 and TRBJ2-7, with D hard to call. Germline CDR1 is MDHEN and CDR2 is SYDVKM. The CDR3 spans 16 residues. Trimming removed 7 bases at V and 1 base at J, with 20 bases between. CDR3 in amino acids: CASIPVGRPLSYEQYF. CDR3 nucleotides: TGTGCCAGCATTCCTGTTGGTCGGCCTTTATCCTACGAGCAGTACTTC.

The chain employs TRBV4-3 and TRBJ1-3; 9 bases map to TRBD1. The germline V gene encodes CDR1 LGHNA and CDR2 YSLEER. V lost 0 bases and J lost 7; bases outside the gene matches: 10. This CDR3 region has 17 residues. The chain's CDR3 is CASSQDTGGTGYNTIYF. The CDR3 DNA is TGCGCCAGCAGCCAAGATACCGGGGGGACAGGGTACAACACCATATATTTT.

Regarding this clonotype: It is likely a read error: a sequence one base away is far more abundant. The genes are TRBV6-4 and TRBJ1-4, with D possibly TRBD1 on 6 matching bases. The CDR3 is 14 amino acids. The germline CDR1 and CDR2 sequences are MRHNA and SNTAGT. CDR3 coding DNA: TGTGCCATCAGTTACAGGAGGGGGAGTGAAAAACTGTTTTTT. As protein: CAISYRRGSEKLFF.

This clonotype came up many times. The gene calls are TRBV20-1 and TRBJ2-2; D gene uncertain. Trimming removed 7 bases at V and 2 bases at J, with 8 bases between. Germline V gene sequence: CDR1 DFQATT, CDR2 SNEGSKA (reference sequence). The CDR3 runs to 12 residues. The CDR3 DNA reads TGCAGTGTGTACTACAACACCGGGGAGCTGTTTTTT. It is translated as CSVYYNTGELFF.

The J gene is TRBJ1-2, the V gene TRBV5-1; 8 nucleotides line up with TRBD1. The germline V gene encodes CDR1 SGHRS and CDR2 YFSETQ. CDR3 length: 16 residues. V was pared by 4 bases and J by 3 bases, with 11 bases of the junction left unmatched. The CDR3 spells CASSTTGAEVYYGYTF. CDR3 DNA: TGCGCCAGCAGCACGACAGGGGCAGAGGTTTACTATGGCTACACCTTC.

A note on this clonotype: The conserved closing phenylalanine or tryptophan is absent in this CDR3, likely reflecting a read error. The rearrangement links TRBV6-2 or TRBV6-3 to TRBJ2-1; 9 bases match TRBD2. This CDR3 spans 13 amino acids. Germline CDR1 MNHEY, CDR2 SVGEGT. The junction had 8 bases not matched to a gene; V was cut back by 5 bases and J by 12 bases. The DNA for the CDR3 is TGTGCCAGCAGTGAATCTAGCGGGACGGTGCAGTTCGTC. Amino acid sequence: CASSESSGTVQFV.